Here is one T cell receptor beta chain with its context. These data are taken from a study of blood T cell repertoires in COVID-19. Study summary: Acute-phase and convalescent COVID-19 samples originated in the United States, Italy and Spain. T cells, B-cell-depleted T cells, or PBMCs provided the cDNA or gDNA that served as material.

As handled by the study authors: Researchers report that nucleated cell counts were estimated from reference gene primer amplification. The method was immunoSEQ multiplex PCR; TCRdb's version includes in-frame clones alone and lacks a portion of them. The V and J calls and the clone size are those of that table, but D and trimming were determined from the DNA. The sample lists 20,000 to 25,000 clones, 80% to 90% occurring once. V was cut by 3 bases and J by 9 bases, with 9 bases left in between. CDR3 length: 11 amino acids. Germline lookup yields CDR1 DFQATT and CDR2 SNEGSKA (reference sequence). The rearrangement joins TRBV20-1 to TRBJ1-5, with D perhaps matching TRBD1 (5 bases). This receptor was obtained from a man between 70 and 80 years old with acute or convalescent COVID-19. Sample: peripheral blood. The CDR3 region has the DNA TGCAGTGCTAGTCCTCAGGGGCCCCAGCATTTT. Amino acid sequence: CSASPQGPQHF.